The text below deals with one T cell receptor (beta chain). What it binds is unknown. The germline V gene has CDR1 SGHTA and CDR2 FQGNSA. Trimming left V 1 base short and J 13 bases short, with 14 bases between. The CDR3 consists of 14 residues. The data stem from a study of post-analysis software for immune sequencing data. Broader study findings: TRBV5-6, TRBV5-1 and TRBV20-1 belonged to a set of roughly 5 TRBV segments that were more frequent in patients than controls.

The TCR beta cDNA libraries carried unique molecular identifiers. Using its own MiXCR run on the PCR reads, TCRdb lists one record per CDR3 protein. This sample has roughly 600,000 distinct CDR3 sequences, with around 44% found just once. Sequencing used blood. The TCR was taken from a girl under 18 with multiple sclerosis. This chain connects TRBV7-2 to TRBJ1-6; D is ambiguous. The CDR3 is CASSLGEGVGPLHF. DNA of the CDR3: TGTGCCAGCAGCTTAGGGGAGGGCGTGGGGCCCCTCCACTTT.